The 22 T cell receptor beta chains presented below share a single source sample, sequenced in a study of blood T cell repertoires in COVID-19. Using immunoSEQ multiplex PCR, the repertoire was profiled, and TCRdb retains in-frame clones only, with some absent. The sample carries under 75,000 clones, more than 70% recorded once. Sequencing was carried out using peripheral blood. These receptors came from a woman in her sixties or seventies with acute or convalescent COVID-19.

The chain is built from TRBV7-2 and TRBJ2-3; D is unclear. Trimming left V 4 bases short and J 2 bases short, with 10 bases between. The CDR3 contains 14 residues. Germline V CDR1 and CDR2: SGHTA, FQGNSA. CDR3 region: CASSSTSYTDTQYF. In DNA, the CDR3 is TGTGCCAGCAGCTCGACAAGCTACACAGATACGCAGTATTTT.

CDR3 protein: CASSYRASSNQPQHF. In nucleotides, the CDR3 is TGTGCCAGCAGTTACAGGGCGAGTAGCAATCAGCCCCAGCATTTT. This sequence joins TRBV27 and TRBJ1-5, with a possible D match to TRBD1 (6 bases). The CDR3 contains 15 residues. Germline CDR1 MNHEY, CDR2 SMNVEV (reference sequence). V lost 4 bases to trimming and J lost 0 bases, with 10 bases between them.

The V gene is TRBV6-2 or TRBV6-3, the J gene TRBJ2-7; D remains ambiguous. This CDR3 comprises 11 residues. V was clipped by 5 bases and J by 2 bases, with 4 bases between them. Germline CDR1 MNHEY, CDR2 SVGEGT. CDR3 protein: CASSRAYEQYF. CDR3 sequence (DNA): TGTGCCAGCAGTCGAGCCTACGAGCAGTACTTC.

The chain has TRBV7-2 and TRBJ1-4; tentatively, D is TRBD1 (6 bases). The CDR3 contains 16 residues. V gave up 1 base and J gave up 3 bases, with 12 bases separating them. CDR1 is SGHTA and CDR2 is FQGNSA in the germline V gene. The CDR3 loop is CASSLDLGGPNEKLFF. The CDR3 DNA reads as TGTGCCAGCAGCTTAGATCTCGGGGGGCCTAATGAAAAACTGTTTTTT.

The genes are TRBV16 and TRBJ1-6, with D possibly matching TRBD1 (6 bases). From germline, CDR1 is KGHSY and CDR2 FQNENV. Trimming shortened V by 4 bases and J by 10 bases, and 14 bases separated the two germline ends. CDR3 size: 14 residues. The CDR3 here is CASSLKQGVSPLHF. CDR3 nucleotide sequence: TGTGCCAGCAGCCTCAAACAGGGAGTCTCACCCCTCCACTTT.

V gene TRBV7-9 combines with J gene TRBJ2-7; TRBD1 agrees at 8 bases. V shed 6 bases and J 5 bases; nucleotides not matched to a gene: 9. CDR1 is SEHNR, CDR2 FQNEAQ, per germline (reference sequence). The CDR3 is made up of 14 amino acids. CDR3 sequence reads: CASSLGQGWNEQYF. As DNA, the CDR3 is TGTGCCAGCAGTCTAGGACAGGGATGGAACGAGCAGTACTTC.

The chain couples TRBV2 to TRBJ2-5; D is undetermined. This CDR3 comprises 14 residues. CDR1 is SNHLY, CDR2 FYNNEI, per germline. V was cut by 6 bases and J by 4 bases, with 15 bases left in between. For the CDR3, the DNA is TGTGCCAGCAGGTTGAGTTGGGCCCCAGAGACCCAGTACTTC. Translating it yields CASRLSWAPETQYF.

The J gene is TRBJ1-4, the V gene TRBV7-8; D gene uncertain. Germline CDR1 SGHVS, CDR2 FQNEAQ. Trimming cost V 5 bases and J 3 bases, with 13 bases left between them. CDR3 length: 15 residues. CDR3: CASSQSRGANEKLFF. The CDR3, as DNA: TGTGCCAGCAGCCAGAGCCGGGGTGCTAATGAAAAACTGTTTTTT.

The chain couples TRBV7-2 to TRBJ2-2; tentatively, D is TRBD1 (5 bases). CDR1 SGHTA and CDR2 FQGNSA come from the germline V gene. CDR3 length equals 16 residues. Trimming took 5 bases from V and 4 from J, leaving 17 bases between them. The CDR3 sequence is CASSPQGQDPTGELFF. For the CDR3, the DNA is TGTGCCAGCAGCCCCCAGGGCCAGGACCCCACCGGGGAGCTGTTTTTT.

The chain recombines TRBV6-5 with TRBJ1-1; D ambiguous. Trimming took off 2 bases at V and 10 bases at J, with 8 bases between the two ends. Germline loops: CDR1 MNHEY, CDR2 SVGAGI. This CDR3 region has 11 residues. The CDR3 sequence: CASSYMRRAFF. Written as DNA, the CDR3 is TGTGCCAGCAGTTACATGAGAAGAGCTTTCTTT.

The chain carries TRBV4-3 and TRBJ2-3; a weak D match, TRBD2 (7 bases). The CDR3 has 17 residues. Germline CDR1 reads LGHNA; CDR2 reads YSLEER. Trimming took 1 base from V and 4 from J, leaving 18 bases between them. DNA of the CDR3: TGCGCCAGCAGCCAAGGATTTCCGGGGGGCGTCGCAGATACGCAGTATTTT. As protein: CASSQGFPGGVADTQYF.

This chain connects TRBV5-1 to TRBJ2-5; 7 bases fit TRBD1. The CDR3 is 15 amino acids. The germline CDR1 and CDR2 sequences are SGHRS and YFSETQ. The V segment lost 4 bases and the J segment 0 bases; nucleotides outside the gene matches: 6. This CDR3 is CASSPGQSNQETQYF. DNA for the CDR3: TGCGCCAGCAGCCCGGGACAGAGCAACCAAGAGACCCAGTACTTC.

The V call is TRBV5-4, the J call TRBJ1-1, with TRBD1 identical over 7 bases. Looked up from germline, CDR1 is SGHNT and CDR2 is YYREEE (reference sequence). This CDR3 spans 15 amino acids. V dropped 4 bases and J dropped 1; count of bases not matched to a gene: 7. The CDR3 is CASSPAEGANTEAFF. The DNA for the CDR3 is TGTGCCAGCAGCCCGGCCGAGGGGGCGAACACTGAAGCTTTCTTT.

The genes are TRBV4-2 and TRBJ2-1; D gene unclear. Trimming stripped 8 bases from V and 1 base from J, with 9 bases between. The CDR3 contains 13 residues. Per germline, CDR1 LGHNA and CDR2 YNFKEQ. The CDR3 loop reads CASAQLSYNEQFF. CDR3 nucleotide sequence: TGTGCCAGCGCCCAACTATCCTACAATGAGCAGTTCTTC.

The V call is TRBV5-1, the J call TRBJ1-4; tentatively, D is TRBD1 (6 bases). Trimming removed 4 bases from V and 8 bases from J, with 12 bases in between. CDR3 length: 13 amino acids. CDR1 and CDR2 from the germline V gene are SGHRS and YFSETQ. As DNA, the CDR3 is TGCGCCAGCAGCCTCGGGACAACCGAAAAACTGTTTTTT. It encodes CASSLGTTEKLFF.

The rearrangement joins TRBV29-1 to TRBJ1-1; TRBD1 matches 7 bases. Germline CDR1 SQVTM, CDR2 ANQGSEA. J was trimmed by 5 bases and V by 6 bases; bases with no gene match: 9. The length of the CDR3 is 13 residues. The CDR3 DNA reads TGCAGCGTGGACAGGCAGTTTGGAACTGAAGCTTTCTTT. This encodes CSVDRQFGTEAFF.

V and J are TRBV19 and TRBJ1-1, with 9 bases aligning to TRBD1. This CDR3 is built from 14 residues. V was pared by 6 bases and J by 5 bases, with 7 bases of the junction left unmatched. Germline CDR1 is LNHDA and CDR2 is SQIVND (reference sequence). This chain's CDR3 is CASRLTGGGTEAFF. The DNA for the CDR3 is TGTGCCAGTAGGCTAACAGGGGGCGGGACTGAAGCTTTCTTT.

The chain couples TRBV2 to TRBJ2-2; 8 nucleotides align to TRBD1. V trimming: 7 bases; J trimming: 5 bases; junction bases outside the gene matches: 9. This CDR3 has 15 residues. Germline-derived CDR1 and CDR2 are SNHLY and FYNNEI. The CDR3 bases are TGTGCCAGCATGGGGACAGGAGCAGGGACCGGGGAGCTGTTTTTT. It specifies CASMGTGAGTGELFF.

CDR3 DNA sequence: TGTGCCAGCAGTTTCGACAGGGGCCCTACCTACGAGCAGTACTTC. As protein: CASSFDRGPTYEQYF. The genes are TRBV7-6 and TRBJ2-7; 8 nucleotides match TRBD1. There are 15 residues in the CDR3. The V gene end was trimmed by 6 bases and the J gene end by 2 bases; junction bases not matched to a gene: 9. Germline V gene lookup returns CDR1 SGHVS and CDR2 FNYEAQ.

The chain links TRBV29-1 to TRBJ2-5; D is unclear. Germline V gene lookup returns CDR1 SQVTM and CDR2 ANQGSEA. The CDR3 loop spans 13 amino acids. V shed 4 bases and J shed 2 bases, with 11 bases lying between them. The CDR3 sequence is CSVVGSRQETQYF. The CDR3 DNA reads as TGCAGCGTTGTGGGCAGCAGGCAAGAGACCCAGTACTTC.

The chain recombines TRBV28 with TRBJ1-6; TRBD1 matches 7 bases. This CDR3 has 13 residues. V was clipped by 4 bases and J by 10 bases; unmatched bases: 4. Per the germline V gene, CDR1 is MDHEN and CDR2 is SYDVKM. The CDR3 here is CASSSSRGSPLHF. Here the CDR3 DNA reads TGTGCCAGCAGTTCAAGCAGGGGGTCACCCCTCCACTTT.

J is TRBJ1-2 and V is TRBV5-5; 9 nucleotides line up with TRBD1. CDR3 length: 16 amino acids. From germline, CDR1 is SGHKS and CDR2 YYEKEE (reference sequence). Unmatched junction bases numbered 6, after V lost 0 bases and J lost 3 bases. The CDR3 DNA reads TGTGCCAGCAGCTTGGGGACAGGGGCCGTATACTATGGCTACACCTTC. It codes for CASSLGTGAVYYGYTF. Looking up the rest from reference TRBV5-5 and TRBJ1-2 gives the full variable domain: DAGVTQSPTHLIKTRGQQVTLRCSPISGHKSVSWYQQVLGQGPQFIFQYYEKEERGRGNFPDRFSARQFPNYSSELNVNALLLGDSALYLCASSLGTGAVYYGYTFGSGTRLTVV.